The T cell receptor beta chain described here comes from a study of blood T cell repertoires in COVID-19. The wider study: Sample material is recorded as cDNA or gDNA derived from T cells, B-cell-depleted T cells, or PBMCs.

The CDR3 covers 13 residues. Trimming took off 8 bases at V and 0 bases at J, with 8 bases between the two ends. CDR1 SEHNR and CDR2 FQNEAQ come from the germline V gene (reference sequence). Only in-frame clones appear in the TCRdb table, and some are missing; sequencing was by immunoSEQ multiplex PCR. The table has fewer than 250,000 clones, roughly 82% seen once; the top ten hold approximately 4.5%. The chain uses TRBV7-9 and TRBJ1-3, with D perhaps matching TRBD1 (6 bases). The material sequenced was peripheral blood. The TCR originated in a woman in her 70s with acute or convalescent COVID-19. CDR3 protein: CASQGNSGNTIYF. CDR3 in DNA: TGTGCCAGCCAGGGGAACTCTGGAAACACCATATATTTT.